The clone carrying this T cell receptor (beta chain) was seen once. CDR3 length: 14 amino acids. CDR1 SGHRS and CDR2 YFSETQ come from the germline V gene. With 8 bases removed from V and 0 bases from J, the gap between germline ends came to 12 bases. The sample originates from a study of shared clonotypes between healthy human individuals. Splitting the CD4+ cells yielded a CD45RA+ naive subset and a CD45RA-negative memory subset. Execution of the assay was at deep level. Here immunoSEQ multiplex PCR was the method, and the copy in TCRdb shows in-frame clones only, minus some. The table shows about 1.1 million clones, with around three quarters occurring only once.

The receptor was derived from a young man in good health. Some clones in this sample may be carry-over from other donors' samples. Sequenced sample: memory CD4+ T cells from PBMCs. Specified subset: CD45RA-negative fraction. The chain employs TRBV5-1 and TRBJ2-1, with TRBD2 as a possible D gene (6 bases). The CDR3, as DNA: TGCGCCAGTGGGACTTCTAGCTCCTACAATGAGCAGTTCTTC. Protein sequence: CASGTSSSYNEQFF.